Listed below are T cell receptor beta chains from one sample, sequenced in a study of vaccination and CD4 T cells after COVID-19. Via MiXCR, TCRdb re-called the PCR reads, giving one row per CDR3 protein. The sample holds 15,000 or so distinct CDR3 sequences, less than 60% seen once. Their recognized antigens are unknown. Sequencing was performed on CD4+ T cells from blood, cultured in vitro, taken before SARS-CoV-2 vaccination. These receptors were collected from a human donor who had recovered from COVID-19. Both conserved end residues are part of each CDR3. Each record gives: V gene, D gene, CDR3 length, J gene, clone size, CDR3 DNA, CDR3 protein. The D gene is left open where the match is weak. For some rows the clone size is stated as once, few or many, or as a class when expanded; others skip it.

v_call: TRBV2; d_call: NA; cdr3_length: 13; j_call: TRBJ1-1; clone_size: few; cdr3_nt: TGTGCCAGCATCCCGGGGAGTGATACTGAAGCTTTCTTT; cdr3_aa: CASIPGSDTEAFF
v_call: TRBV27; d_call: TRBD1; cdr3_length: 14; j_call: TRBJ1-2; clone_size: few; cdr3_nt: TGTGCCAGCAGTTTATCGACAGGGAACTATGGCTACACCTTC; cdr3_aa: CASSLSTGNYGYTF
v_call: TRBV6-1; d_call: NA; cdr3_length: 13; j_call: TRBJ2-5; clone_size: few; cdr3_nt: TGTGCCAGCAGCGTAGGGGTTTCCGAGACCCAGTACTTC; cdr3_aa: CASSVGVSETQYF
v_call: TRBV19; d_call: NA; cdr3_length: 14; j_call: TRBJ1-1; clone_size: NA; cdr3_nt: TGTGCCAGTAGTATACCAGGGAAGGACACTGAAGCTTTCTTT; cdr3_aa: CASSIPGKDTEAFF
v_call: TRBV6-5; d_call: NA; cdr3_length: 14; j_call: TRBJ1-1; clone_size: few; cdr3_nt: TGTGCCAGCCGTTTTAGGAGGGCCGACACTGAAGCTTTCTTT; cdr3_aa: CASRFRRADTEAFF
v_call: TRBV7-2; d_call: NA; cdr3_length: 16; j_call: TRBJ1-1; clone_size: NA; cdr3_nt: TGTGCCAGCAGCTTAGCCGTGGGGGGAATGAACACTGAAGCTTTCTTT; cdr3_aa: CASSLAVGGMNTEAFF
v_call: TRBV7-6; d_call: NA; cdr3_length: 15; j_call: TRBJ1-3; clone_size: few; cdr3_nt: TGTGCCAGCAGCTTAGGCGGGGTCTCTGGAAACACCATATATTTT; cdr3_aa: CASSLGGVSGNTIYF
v_call: TRBV20-1; d_call: NA; cdr3_length: 14; j_call: TRBJ2-3; clone_size: NA; cdr3_nt: TGCAGTGCTAGTTGGGGTAATGGTGCAGATACGCAGTATTTT; cdr3_aa: CSASWGNGADTQYF
v_call: TRBV5-4; d_call: NA; cdr3_length: 15; j_call: TRBJ2-5; clone_size: NA; cdr3_nt: TGTGCCAGCAGCCTTCAGGAAGGGGTGGGGGAGACCCAGTACTTC; cdr3_aa: CASSLQEGVGETQYF
v_call: TRBV7-2; d_call: TRBD1; cdr3_length: 12; j_call: TRBJ1-1; clone_size: NA; cdr3_nt: TGTGCCAGCAGCTTGGAGACAGGGGTAGCTTTCTTT; cdr3_aa: CASSLETGVAFF
v_call: TRBV6-1; d_call: NA; cdr3_length: 17; j_call: TRBJ1-2; clone_size: NA; cdr3_nt: TGTGCCAGCAGCCCGCCCCTACAGGGTTTAGCTCACTATGGCTACACCTTC; cdr3_aa: CASSPPLQGLAHYGYTF
v_call: TRBV6-5; d_call: NA; cdr3_length: 15; j_call: TRBJ2-1; clone_size: once; cdr3_nt: TGTGCCAGCAGTTACTCGAGATCTTCCGGGCATGAGCAGTTCTTC; cdr3_aa: CASSYSRSSGHEQFF
v_call: TRBV6-1; d_call: NA; cdr3_length: 15; j_call: TRBJ1-1; clone_size: NA; cdr3_nt: TGTGCCAGCAGCACCGCGGGCGCAGGGAACACTGAAGCTTTCTTT; cdr3_aa: CASSTAGAGNTEAFF
v_call: TRBV7-2; d_call: TRBD2; cdr3_length: 16; j_call: TRBJ2-1; clone_size: NA; cdr3_nt: TGTGCCAGCAGCCAGATAGCGGGAATCTTGGGGGTGGAGCAGTTCTTC; cdr3_aa: CASSQIAGILGVEQFF
v_call: TRBV7-8; d_call: NA; cdr3_length: 15; j_call: TRBJ1-5; clone_size: few; cdr3_nt: TGTGCCAGCAGCTTAGTCGGCAGGGCGGGTCAGCCCCAGCATTTT; cdr3_aa: CASSLVGRAGQPQHF
v_call: TRBV20-1; d_call: NA; cdr3_length: 13; j_call: TRBJ2-3; clone_size: few; cdr3_nt: TGCAGTGCTAGGTTGGCGGGCACAGATACGCAGTATTTT; cdr3_aa: CSARLAGTDTQYF
v_call: TRBV6-1; d_call: TRBD1; cdr3_length: 16; j_call: TRBJ1-5; clone_size: NA; cdr3_nt: TGTGCCAGCAGGGGGGACAGGGGGCCAGGGGGACAGCCCCAGCATTTT; cdr3_aa: CASRGDRGPGGQPQHF
v_call: TRBV20-1; d_call: TRBD2; cdr3_length: 13; j_call: TRBJ2-7; clone_size: few; cdr3_nt: TGCAGTGCTGAACTAGCGGGAGTAGGTCAGCAGTACTTC; cdr3_aa: CSAELAGVGQQYF
v_call: TRBV29-1; d_call: NA; cdr3_length: 17; j_call: TRBJ2-3; clone_size: NA; cdr3_nt: TGCAGCGTTGGGGCAAGTCGACACAACCTGGGCACAGATACGCAGTATTTT; cdr3_aa: CSVGASRHNLGTDTQYF
v_call: TRBV4-3; d_call: NA; cdr3_length: 15; j_call: TRBJ2-3; clone_size: NA; cdr3_nt: TGCGCCAGCAGCCAAGATTCGGGTCTGCAAGGGACGCAGTATTTT; cdr3_aa: CASSQDSGLQGTQYF
v_call: TRBV6-1; d_call: NA; cdr3_length: 13; j_call: TRBJ1-2; clone_size: few; cdr3_nt: TGTGCCAGCAGCGTCAAGGAGGGGCACGGCTACACCTTC; cdr3_aa: CASSVKEGHGYTF
v_call: TRBV4-1; d_call: TRBD2; cdr3_length: 16; j_call: TRBJ2-7; clone_size: NA; cdr3_nt: TGCGCCAGCAGCCAAGCGCCACTAGCGAACTCCTACGAGCAGTACTTC; cdr3_aa: CASSQAPLANSYEQYF
v_call: TRBV28; d_call: NA; cdr3_length: 11; j_call: TRBJ2-7; clone_size: NA; cdr3_nt: TGTGCCAGCAGAGTCCTCCACGAGCAGTACTTC; cdr3_aa: CASRVLHEQYF
v_call: TRBV2; d_call: TRBD1; cdr3_length: 14; j_call: TRBJ1-1; clone_size: NA; cdr3_nt: TGTGCCAGCAGAACGGACAGGGTTTACTCTGAAGCTTTCTTT; cdr3_aa: CASRTDRVYSEAFF
v_call: TRBV7-2; d_call: NA; cdr3_length: 13; j_call: TRBJ2-3; clone_size: few; cdr3_nt: TGTGCCAGCAGCTTACGCTGGGGAGATACGCAGTATTTT; cdr3_aa: CASSLRWGDTQYF
v_call: TRBV20-1; d_call: TRBD2; cdr3_length: 16; j_call: TRBJ2-2; clone_size: NA; cdr3_nt: TGCAGTGCTAGACGACTAGCGGGAGGCAACACCGGGGAGCTGTTTTTT; cdr3_aa: CSARRLAGGNTGELFF
v_call: TRBV27; d_call: NA; cdr3_length: 14; j_call: TRBJ1-1; clone_size: NA; cdr3_nt: TGTGCCAGCAGTTCGCTCGGGGGGTACACTGAAGCTTTCTTT; cdr3_aa: CASSSLGGYTEAFF
v_call: TRBV15; d_call: NA; cdr3_length: 15; j_call: TRBJ2-6; clone_size: NA; cdr3_nt: TGTGCCACCACCTCAGGGGGGGCTGGGGCCAACGTCCTGACTTTC; cdr3_aa: CATTSGGAGANVLTF
v_call: TRBV6-2/TRBV6-3; d_call: TRBD1; cdr3_length: 13; j_call: TRBJ1-5; clone_size: once; cdr3_nt: TGTGCCAGCAGCCAGGGGGTGGGGGATTCCCAGCATTTT; cdr3_aa: CASSQGVGDSQHF
v_call: TRBV20-1; d_call: NA; cdr3_length: 14; j_call: TRBJ2-3; clone_size: NA; cdr3_nt: TGCAGTGCCCCCCTCCCAGTCTACACAGATACGCAGTATTTT; cdr3_aa: CSAPLPVYTDTQYF
v_call: TRBV27; d_call: NA; cdr3_length: 14; j_call: TRBJ1-6; clone_size: NA; cdr3_nt: TGTGCCAGCAGTTTATTAGGGGGTGGCTCACCCCTCCACTTT; cdr3_aa: CASSLLGGGSPLHF
v_call: TRBV7-9; d_call: TRBD2; cdr3_length: 17; j_call: TRBJ2-1; clone_size: NA; cdr3_nt: TGTGCCAGCAGCTTAGCTAGCGGGGGGATATCAGGCAATGAGCAGTTCTTC; cdr3_aa: CASSLASGGISGNEQFF
v_call: TRBV6-1; d_call: TRBD1; cdr3_length: 15; j_call: TRBJ1-2; clone_size: NA; cdr3_nt: TGTGCCAGCAGTGGAAACAGGGGTAACAGCTATGGCTACACCTTC; cdr3_aa: CASSGNRGNSYGYTF
v_call: TRBV7-8; d_call: NA; cdr3_length: 13; j_call: TRBJ1-1; clone_size: few; cdr3_nt: TGTGCCAGCAGCAAGAACAGGGCCACTGAAGCTTTCTTT; cdr3_aa: CASSKNRATEAFF
v_call: TRBV29-1; d_call: NA; cdr3_length: 12; j_call: TRBJ1-5; clone_size: NA; cdr3_nt: TGCAGCGCCGGCGGCACTGATCAGCCCCAGCATTTT; cdr3_aa: CSAGGTDQPQHF
v_call: TRBV7-3; d_call: TRBD1; cdr3_length: 13; j_call: TRBJ2-7; clone_size: few; cdr3_nt: TGTGCCAGCAGCTGGGACAGGGGGCACGAGCAGTACTTC; cdr3_aa: CASSWDRGHEQYF
v_call: TRBV6-1; d_call: TRBD2; cdr3_length: 17; j_call: TRBJ2-3; clone_size: NA; cdr3_nt: TGTGCCAGCAGTGAAGCGCTAGTAGCGGGGGATTCAGATACGCAGTATTTT; cdr3_aa: CASSEALVAGDSDTQYF
v_call: TRBV7-9; d_call: TRBD1; cdr3_length: 13; j_call: TRBJ2-5; clone_size: few; cdr3_nt: TGTGCCAGCAGCTTCACAGGGGGTGAGACCCAGTACTTC; cdr3_aa: CASSFTGGETQYF
v_call: TRBV20-1; d_call: NA; cdr3_length: 18; j_call: TRBJ2-5; clone_size: few; cdr3_nt: TGCAGTGCTAGAGATTACGCCCCGGTGACAGGATCACCACTGACCCAGTACTTC; cdr3_aa: CSARDYAPVTGSPLTQYF
v_call: TRBV2; d_call: TRBD1; cdr3_length: 13; j_call: TRBJ2-3; clone_size: few; cdr3_nt: TGTGCCGGGAGGACAGGGCTCACAGATACGCAGTATTTT; cdr3_aa: CAGRTGLTDTQYF
v_call: TRBV24-1; d_call: NA; cdr3_length: 14; j_call: TRBJ2-1; clone_size: NA; cdr3_nt: TGTGCCACCAGTGCGGCCCCCTTCTACAATGAGCAGTTCTTC; cdr3_aa: CATSAAPFYNEQFF
v_call: TRBV15; d_call: NA; cdr3_length: 15; j_call: TRBJ1-4; clone_size: NA; cdr3_nt: TGTGCCACCAGCAGAGACAGGGGATCGGGTGAAAAACTGTTTTTT; cdr3_aa: CATSRDRGSGEKLFF
v_call: TRBV9; d_call: NA; cdr3_length: 13; j_call: TRBJ1-2; clone_size: NA; cdr3_nt: TGTGCCAGCAGCCCAACAGGCCAGTATGGCTACACCTTC; cdr3_aa: CASSPTGQYGYTF
v_call: TRBV6-1; d_call: TRBD1; cdr3_length: 15; j_call: TRBJ2-7; clone_size: NA; cdr3_nt: TGTGCCAGCAGTGCGGACAGGGGGAGTTTTTACGAGCAGTACTTC; cdr3_aa: CASSADRGSFYEQYF
v_call: TRBV19; d_call: NA; cdr3_length: 15; j_call: TRBJ1-5; clone_size: NA; cdr3_nt: TGTGCCAGTAGTATTACCTCCGTTCCAGATCAGCCCCAGCATTTT; cdr3_aa: CASSITSVPDQPQHF
v_call: TRBV15; d_call: NA; cdr3_length: 17; j_call: TRBJ2-6; clone_size: NA; cdr3_nt: TGTGCCACCAGCAGTCCGGACGGGGACTCTGGGGCCAACGTCCTGACTTTC; cdr3_aa: CATSSPDGDSGANVLTF
v_call: TRBV28; d_call: TRBD1; cdr3_length: 13; j_call: TRBJ1-3; clone_size: NA; cdr3_nt: TGTGCCAGCAGTTCGGGACAGGGGGACACCATATATTTT; cdr3_aa: CASSSGQGDTIYF
v_call: TRBV6-5; d_call: NA; cdr3_length: 15; j_call: TRBJ1-1; clone_size: NA; cdr3_nt: TGTGCCAGCAGTTACTCGGCCGGGCGGAACACTGAAGCTTTCTTT; cdr3_aa: CASSYSAGRNTEAFF
v_call: TRBV5-5; d_call: TRBD1; cdr3_length: 14; j_call: TRBJ2-5; clone_size: NA; cdr3_nt: TGTGCCAGCAGCGCCTGGACAGGTCAAGAGACCCAGTACTTC; cdr3_aa: CASSAWTGQETQYF
v_call: TRBV19; d_call: TRBD1; cdr3_length: 14; j_call: TRBJ1-2; clone_size: NA; cdr3_nt: TGTGCCAGTAGTCAAACCGGGACAGGGGATGGCTACACCTTC; cdr3_aa: CASSQTGTGDGYTF
v_call: TRBV7-3; d_call: NA; cdr3_length: 15; j_call: TRBJ1-1; clone_size: NA; cdr3_nt: TGTGCCAGCAGCTCGACCCCCTCAGTGAACACTGAAGCTTTCTTT; cdr3_aa: CASSSTPSVNTEAFF